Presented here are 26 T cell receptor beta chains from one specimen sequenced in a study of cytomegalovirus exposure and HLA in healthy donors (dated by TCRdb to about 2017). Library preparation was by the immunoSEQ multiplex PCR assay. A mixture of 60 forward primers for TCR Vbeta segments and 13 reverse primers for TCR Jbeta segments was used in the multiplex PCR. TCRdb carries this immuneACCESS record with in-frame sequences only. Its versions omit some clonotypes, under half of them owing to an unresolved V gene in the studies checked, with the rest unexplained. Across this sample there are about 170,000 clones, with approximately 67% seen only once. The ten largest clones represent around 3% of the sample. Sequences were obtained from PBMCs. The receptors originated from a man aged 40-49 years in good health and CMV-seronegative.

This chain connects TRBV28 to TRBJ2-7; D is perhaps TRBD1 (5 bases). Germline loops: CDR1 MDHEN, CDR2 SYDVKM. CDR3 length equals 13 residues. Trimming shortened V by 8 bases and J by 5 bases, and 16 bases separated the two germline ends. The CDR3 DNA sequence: TGTGCCAGCGCAAGGCCAGGGAATGACGAGCAGTACTTC. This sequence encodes CASARPGNDEQYF.

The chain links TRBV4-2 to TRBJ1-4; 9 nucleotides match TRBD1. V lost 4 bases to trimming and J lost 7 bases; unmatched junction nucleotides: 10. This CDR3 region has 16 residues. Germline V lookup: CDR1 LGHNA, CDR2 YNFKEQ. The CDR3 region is CASSLTPGTGSEKLFF. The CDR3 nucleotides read TGTGCCAGCAGCCTGACTCCAGGGACAGGGTCTGAAAAACTGTTTTTT.

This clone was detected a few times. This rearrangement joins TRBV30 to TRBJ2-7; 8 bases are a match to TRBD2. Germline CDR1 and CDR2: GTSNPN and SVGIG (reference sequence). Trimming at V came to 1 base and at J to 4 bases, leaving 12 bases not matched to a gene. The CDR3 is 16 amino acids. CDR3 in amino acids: CAWSGLSGTRRYEQYF. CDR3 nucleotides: TGTGCCTGGAGTGGCTTATCCGGGACTAGACGATACGAGCAGTACTTC.

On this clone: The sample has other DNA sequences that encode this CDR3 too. CDR3 amino acids: CASSRTSSYEQYF. DNA for the CDR3: TGCGCCAGCAGTCGGACTAGCTCCTACGAGCAGTACTTC. J is TRBJ2-7 and V is TRBV4-1, with 7 nucleotides matching TRBD2. Germline assignment: CDR1 MGHRA and CDR2 YSYEKL. This CDR3 is built from 13 residues. The V segment lost 6 bases and the J segment 0 bases; nucleotides outside the gene matches: 2.

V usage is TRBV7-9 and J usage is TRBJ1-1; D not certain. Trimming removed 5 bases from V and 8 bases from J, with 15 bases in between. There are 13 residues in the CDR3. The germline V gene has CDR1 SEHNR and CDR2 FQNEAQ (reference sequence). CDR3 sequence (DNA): TGTGCCAGCAGCCTGCAGGTAGATTTAGAAGCTTTCTTT. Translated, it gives CASSLQVDLEAFF.

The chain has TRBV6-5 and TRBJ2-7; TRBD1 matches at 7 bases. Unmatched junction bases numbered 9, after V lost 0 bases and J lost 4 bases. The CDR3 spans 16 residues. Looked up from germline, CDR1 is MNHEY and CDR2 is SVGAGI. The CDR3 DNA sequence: TGTGCCAGCAGTTACTCGATCTTGACAGGGACATACGAGCAGTACTTC. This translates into CASSYSILTGTYEQYF.

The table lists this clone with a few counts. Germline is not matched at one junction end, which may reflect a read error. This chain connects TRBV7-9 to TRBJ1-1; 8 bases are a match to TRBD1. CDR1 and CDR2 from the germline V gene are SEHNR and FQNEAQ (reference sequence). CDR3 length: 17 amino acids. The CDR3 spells CSSSDRDRRGLNTEAFF. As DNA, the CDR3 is TGTTCCAGCAGCGACCGGGACAGGCGTGGCCTGAACACTGAAGCTTTCTTT.

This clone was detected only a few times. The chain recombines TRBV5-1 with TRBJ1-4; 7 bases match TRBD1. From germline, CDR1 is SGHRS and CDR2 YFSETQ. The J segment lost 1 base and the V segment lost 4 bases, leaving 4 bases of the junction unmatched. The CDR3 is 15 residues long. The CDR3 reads CASSPRTGTNEKLFF. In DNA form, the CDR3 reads TGCGCCAGCAGCCCCAGGACAGGAACTAATGAAAAACTGTTTTTT. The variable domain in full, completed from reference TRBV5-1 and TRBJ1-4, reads KAGVTQTPRYLIKTRGQQVTLSCSPISGHRSVSWYQQTPGQGLQFLFEYFSETQRNKGNFPGRFSGRQFSNSRSEMNVSTLELGDSALYLCASSPRTGTNEKLFFGSGTQLSVL.

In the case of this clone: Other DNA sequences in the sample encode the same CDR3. The CDR3 region has the DNA TGTGCCAGCAGTGACCGGGGGGACACCGGGGAGCTGTTTTTT. Translating it yields CASSDRGDTGELFF. The chain recombines TRBV6-1 with TRBJ2-2; 7 bases agree with TRBD2. In germline, CDR1 is MNHNS, CDR2 SASEGT. This CDR3 is 14 amino acids long. V was clipped by 3 bases and J by 3 bases; unmatched bases: 1.

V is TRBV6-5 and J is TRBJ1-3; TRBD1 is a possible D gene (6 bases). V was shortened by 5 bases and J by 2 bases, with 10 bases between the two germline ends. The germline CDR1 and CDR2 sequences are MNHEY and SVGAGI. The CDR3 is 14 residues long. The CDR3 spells CASSTTGTGNTIYF. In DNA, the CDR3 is TGTGCCAGCAGTACCACAGGGACTGGAAACACCATATATTTT.

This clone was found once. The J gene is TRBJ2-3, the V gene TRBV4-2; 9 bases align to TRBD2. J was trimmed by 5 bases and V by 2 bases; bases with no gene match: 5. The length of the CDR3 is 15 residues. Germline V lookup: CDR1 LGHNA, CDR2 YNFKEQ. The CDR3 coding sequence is TGTGCCAGCAGCCAACTAGCGGGATTTCGAGATACGCAGTATTTT. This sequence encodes CASSQLAGFRDTQYF.

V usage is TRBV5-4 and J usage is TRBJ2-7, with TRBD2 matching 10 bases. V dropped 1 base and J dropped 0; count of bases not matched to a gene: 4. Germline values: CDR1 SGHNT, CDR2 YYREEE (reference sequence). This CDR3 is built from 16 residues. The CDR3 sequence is CASSLSASGSSYEQYF. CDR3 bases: TGTGCCAGCAGCTTGTCGGCTAGCGGGAGCTCCTACGAGCAGTACTTC.

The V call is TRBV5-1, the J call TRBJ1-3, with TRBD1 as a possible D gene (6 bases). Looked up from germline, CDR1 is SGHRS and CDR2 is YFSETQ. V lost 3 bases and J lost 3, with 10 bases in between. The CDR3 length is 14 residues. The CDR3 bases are TGCGCCAGCAGCTGGGGGCTAGGTGGAAACACCATATATTTT. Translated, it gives CASSWGLGGNTIYF.

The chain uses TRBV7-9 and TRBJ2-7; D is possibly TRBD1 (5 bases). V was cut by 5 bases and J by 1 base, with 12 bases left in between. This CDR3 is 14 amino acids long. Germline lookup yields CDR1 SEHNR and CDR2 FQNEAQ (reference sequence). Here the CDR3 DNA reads TGTGCCAGCAGCAGGACAACTCAATCCTACGAGCAGTACTTC. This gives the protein CASSRTTQSYEQYF. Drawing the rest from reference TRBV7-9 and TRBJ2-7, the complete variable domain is DTGVSQNPRHKITKRGQNVTFRCDPISEHNRLYWYRQTLGQGPEFLTYFQNEAQLEKSRLLSDRFSAERPKGSFSTLEIQRTEQGDSAMYLCASSRTTQSYEQYFGPGTRLTVT.

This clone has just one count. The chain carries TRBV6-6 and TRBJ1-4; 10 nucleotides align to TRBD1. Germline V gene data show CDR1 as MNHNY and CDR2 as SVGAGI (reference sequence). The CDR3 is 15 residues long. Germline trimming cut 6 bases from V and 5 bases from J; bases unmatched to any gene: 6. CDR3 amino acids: CASRRRDRGNEKLFF. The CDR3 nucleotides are TGTGCCAGCAGACGACGGGACAGGGGAAATGAAAAACTGTTTTTT.

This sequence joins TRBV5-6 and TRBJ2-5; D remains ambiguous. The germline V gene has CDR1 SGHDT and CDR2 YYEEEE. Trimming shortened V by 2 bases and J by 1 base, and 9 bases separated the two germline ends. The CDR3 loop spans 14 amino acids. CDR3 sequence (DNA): TGTGCCAGCAGCTTATTATCCGGCCAAGAGACCCAGTACTTC. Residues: CASSLLSGQETQYF.

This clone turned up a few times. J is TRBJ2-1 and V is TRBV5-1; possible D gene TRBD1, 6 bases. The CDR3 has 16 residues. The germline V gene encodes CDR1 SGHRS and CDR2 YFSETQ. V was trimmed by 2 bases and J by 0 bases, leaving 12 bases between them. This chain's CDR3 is CASSFWTDYSYNEQFF. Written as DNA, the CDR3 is TGCGCCAGCAGCTTCTGGACAGATTACTCCTACAATGAGCAGTTCTTC.

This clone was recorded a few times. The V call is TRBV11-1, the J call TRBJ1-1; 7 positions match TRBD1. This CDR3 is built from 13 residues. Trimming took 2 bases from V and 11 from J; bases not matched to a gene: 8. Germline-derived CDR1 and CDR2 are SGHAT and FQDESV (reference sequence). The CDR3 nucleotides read TGTGCCAGCAGCTTATCGAGACAGGGATGGGCTTTCTTT. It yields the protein CASSLSRQGWAFF.

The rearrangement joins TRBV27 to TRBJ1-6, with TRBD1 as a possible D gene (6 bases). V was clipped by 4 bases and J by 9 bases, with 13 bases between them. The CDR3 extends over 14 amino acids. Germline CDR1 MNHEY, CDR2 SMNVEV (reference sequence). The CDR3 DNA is TGTGCCAGCAGTTCCACAGGGATTGGTTCACCCCTCCACTTT. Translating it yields CASSSTGIGSPLHF.

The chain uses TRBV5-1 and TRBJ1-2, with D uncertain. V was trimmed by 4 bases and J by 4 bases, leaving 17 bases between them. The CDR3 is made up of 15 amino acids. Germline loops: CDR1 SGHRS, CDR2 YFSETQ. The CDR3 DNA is TGCGCCAGCAGCCGACCTGGGCTGGAGGGCTATGGCTACACCTTC. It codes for CASSRPGLEGYGYTF.

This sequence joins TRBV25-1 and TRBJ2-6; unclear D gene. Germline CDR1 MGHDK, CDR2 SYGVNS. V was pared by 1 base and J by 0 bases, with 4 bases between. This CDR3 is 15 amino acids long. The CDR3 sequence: CASSESTSGANVLTF. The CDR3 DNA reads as TGTGCCAGCAGTGAATCTACCTCTGGGGCCAACGTCCTGACTTTC.

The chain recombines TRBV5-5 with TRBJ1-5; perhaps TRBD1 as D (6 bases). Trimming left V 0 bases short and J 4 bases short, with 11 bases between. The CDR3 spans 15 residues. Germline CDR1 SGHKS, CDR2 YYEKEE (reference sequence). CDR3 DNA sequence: TGTGCCAGCAGCTTGGAACAGGGTAGTAATCAGCCCCAGCATTTT. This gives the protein CASSLEQGSNQPQHF.

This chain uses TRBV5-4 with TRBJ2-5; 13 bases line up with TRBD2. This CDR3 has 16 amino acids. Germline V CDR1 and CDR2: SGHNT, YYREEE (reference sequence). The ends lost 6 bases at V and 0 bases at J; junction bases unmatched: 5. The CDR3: CASTRGLAGNQETQYF. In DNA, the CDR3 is TGTGCCAGCACCCGGGGACTAGCGGGAAACCAAGAGACCCAGTACTTC.

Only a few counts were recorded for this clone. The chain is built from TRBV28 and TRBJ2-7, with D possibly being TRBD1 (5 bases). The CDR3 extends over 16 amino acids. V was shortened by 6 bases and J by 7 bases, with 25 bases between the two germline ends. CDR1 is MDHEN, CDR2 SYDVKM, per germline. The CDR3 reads CASSLVRAAASWEQYF. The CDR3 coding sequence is TGTGCCAGCAGCTTGGTCAGGGCAGCAGCCTCCTGGGAGCAGTACTTC.

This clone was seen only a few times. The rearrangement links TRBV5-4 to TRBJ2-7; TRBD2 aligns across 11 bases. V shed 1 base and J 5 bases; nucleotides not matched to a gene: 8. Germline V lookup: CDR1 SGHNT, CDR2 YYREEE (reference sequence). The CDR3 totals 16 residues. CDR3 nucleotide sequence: TGTGCCAGCAGCTTGAGTGTAGCGGGAGGGTCGGACGAGCAGTACTTC. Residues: CASSLSVAGGSDEQYF.

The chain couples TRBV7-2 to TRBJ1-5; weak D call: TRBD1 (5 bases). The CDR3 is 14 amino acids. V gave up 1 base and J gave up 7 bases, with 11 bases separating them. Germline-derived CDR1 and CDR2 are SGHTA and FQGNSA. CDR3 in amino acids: CASSLDRNSQPQHF. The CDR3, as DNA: TGTGCCAGCAGCTTAGACAGGAATAGCCAGCCCCAGCATTTT.